The entry below describes one TCR beta chain. Its antigen is unidentified. The data stem from a study of shared clonotypes between healthy human individuals. Notes on the study in general: Even with large depth, rarefaction showed that sorted-subset sequencing was incomplete.

V was pared by 2 bases and J by 1 base, with 11 bases between. This CDR3 is 15 amino acids long. Germline lookup yields CDR1 MGHDK and CDR2 SYGVNS. Libraries were prepared by immunoSEQ multiplex PCR; TCRdb keeps only in-frame clonotypes and omits some of them. This sample yields 2 million or so clones, of which roughly 95% are seen a single time; approximately 0.13% belongs to the top ten. The chain links TRBV25-1 to TRBJ2-5, with D possibly being TRBD1 (6 bases). This receptor was taken from a man aged 18 to 35 in good health. The specimen was naive CD4+ T cells sorted from blood. Subset meaning: CD45RA+ positively selected. The CDR3 sequence is CASSEPGQFQETQYF. The CDR3 nucleotides are TGTGCCAGCAGTGAACCCGGACAGTTCCAAGAGACCCAGTACTTC.